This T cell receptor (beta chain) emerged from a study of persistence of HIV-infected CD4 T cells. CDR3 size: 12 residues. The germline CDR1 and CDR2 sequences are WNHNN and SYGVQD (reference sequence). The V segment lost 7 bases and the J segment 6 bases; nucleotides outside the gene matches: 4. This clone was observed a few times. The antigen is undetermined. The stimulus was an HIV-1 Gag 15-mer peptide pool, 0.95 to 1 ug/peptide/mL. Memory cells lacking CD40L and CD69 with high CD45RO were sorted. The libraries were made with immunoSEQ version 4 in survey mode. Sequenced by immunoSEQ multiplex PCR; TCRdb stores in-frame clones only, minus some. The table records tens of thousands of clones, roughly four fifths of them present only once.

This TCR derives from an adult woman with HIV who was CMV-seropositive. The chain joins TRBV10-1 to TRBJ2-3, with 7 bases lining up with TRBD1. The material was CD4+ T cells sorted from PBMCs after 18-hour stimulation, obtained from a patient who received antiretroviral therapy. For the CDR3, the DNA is TGCGCCAGCAACACAGGGGTTGATACGCAGTATTTT. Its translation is CASNTGVDTQYF.